These 31 T cell receptor beta chains came from one sample sequenced in a study of T cell responses to AZD1222 COVID-19 vaccine. The table came from immunoSEQ multiplex PCR; TCRdb's copy has only in-frame clones and leaves some out. The table has around 120,000 clones, approximately 90% seen once. Source: peripheral blood, taken 28 days after the second AZD1222 dose. The receptors stem from an adult who received the AZD1222 COVID-19 vaccine.

This clone occurred once. The chain employs TRBV4-1 and TRBJ1-6; D not resolved. CDR3 length: 15 residues. CDR1 and CDR2 from the germline V gene are MGHRA and YSYEKL. Trimming stripped 0 bases from V and 7 bases from J, with 10 bases between. In DNA, the CDR3 is TGCGCCAGCAGCCAAGAAGGGTCCGGAAATTCACCCCTCCACTTT. Its protein is CASSQEGSGNSPLHF.

The gene calls are TRBV5-1 and TRBJ2-5; D gene ambiguous. Germline V lookup: CDR1 SGHRS, CDR2 YFSETQ. The V gene lost 1 base and the J gene lost 2 bases, with 12 bases spanning the gap. There are 15 residues in the CDR3. CDR3: CASSLLAVGQETQYF. The CDR3 nucleotides are TGCGCCAGCAGCTTGTTGGCAGTGGGTCAAGAGACCCAGTACTTC.

V usage is TRBV7-9 and J usage is TRBJ2-7, with D uncertain. The CDR3 sequence is 12 residues long. Germline V gene data show CDR1 as SEHNR and CDR2 as FQNEAQ (reference sequence). Trimming removed 4 bases at V and 4 bases at J, with 8 bases between. CDR3 nucleotide sequence: TGTGCCAGCAGCTCCCCGGGTTACGAGCAGTACTTC. Amino acid sequence: CASSSPGYEQYF.

The chain carries TRBV2 and TRBJ2-7; 12 nucleotides align to TRBD2. The CDR3 totals 16 residues. Losses at the gene ends were 6 bases for V and 9 bases for J; bases not matched to a gene: 15. CDR1 is SNHLY, CDR2 FYNNEI, per germline. The CDR3 DNA reads as TGTGCCAGCAGCGAACAGGGGGCAGGACTAGCGGGATGGCAGTACTTC. Translating gives CASSEQGAGLAGWQYF.

The V and J genes are TRBV4-1 and TRBJ1-2; D ambiguous. The V and J ends lost 1 base and 0 bases respectively, with 12 bases between them. Germline assignment: CDR1 MGHRA and CDR2 YSYEKL. The CDR3 consists of 16 residues. The CDR3 coding sequence is TGCGCCAGCAGCCAAGTAGTCAGAGGCCCTAACTATGGCTACACCTTC. Residues: CASSQVVRGPNYGYTF.

The rearrangement uses TRBV29-1 and TRBJ2-3; 14 positions match TRBD2. The CDR3 sequence is 15 residues long. Looked up from germline, CDR1 is SQVTM and CDR2 is ANQGSEA. V lost 6 bases and J lost 1; bases outside the gene matches: 3. CDR3 nucleotides: TGCAGCGTGGGACTAGCGGGGGAGCGCACAGATACGCAGTATTTT. Its translation: CSVGLAGERTDTQYF.

The chain joins TRBV10-2 to TRBJ2-5, with D unclear. V was cut by 4 bases and J by 5 bases, with 14 bases left in between. The V gene's germline CDR1 is WSHSY and CDR2 SAAADI. This CDR3 has 14 amino acids. Written as DNA, the CDR3 is TGCGCCAGCAGTGCTCGGCAGCTCTTGGAGACCCAGTACTTC. Its translation: CASSARQLLETQYF.

This clone was observed a single time. This chain connects TRBV12-3 or TRBV12-4 to TRBJ1-2; maybe TRBD1 (5 bases). Trimming left V 3 bases short and J 6 bases short, with 8 bases between. This CDR3 is 12 amino acids long. The CDR3 nucleotides read TGTGCCAGCAGTTTTTACAGGAATGGCTACACCTTC. As protein: CASSFYRNGYTF.

The V call is TRBV5-8, the J call TRBJ1-1, with TRBD1 matching 7 bases. This CDR3 is built from 15 residues. Trimming cost V 1 base and J 3 bases; bases outside gene matches: 6. Germline loops: CDR1 SGHTS, CDR2 YDEGEE. DNA for the CDR3: TGTGCCAGCAGCTTGATGCAGGGGGGGTACACTGAAGCTTTCTTT. This translates into CASSLMQGGYTEAFF. The entire variable domain, with the rest obtained from reference TRBV5-8 and TRBJ1-1, is as follows: EAGVTQSPTHLIKTRGQQATLRCSPISGHTSVYWYQQALGLGLQFLLWYDEGEERNRGNFPPRFSGRQFPNYSSELNVNALELEDSALYLCASSLMQGGYTEAFFGQGTRLTVV.

J is TRBJ2-1 and V is TRBV5-1, with no clear D. The V and J ends lost 0 bases and 6 bases respectively, with 7 bases between them. The CDR3 spans 13 residues. Per the germline V gene, CDR1 is SGHRS and CDR2 is YFSETQ. As DNA, the CDR3 is TGCGCCAGCAGCTTGGGTACGTTCAATGAGCAGTTCTTC. Its protein product is CASSLGTFNEQFF.

The chain couples TRBV2 to TRBJ2-1, with 13 nucleotides matching TRBD2. Germline CDR1 and CDR2: SNHLY and FYNNEI. Unmatched junction bases numbered 9, after V lost 4 bases and J lost 15 bases. There are 14 residues in the CDR3. The CDR3 DNA sequence: TGTGCCAGCAGTGGACTAGCGGGAGGAAAAGAGGGGTTCTTC. Protein sequence: CASSGLAGGKEGFF.

V is TRBV3-1 (or the pseudogene TRBV3-2) and J is TRBJ2-2, with 8 nucleotides matching TRBD2. From germline, CDR1 is LGHDT and CDR2 YNNKEL (reference sequence). CDR3 length equals 16 residues. Germline trimming cut 4 bases from V and 0 bases from J; bases unmatched to any gene: 4. The CDR3 DNA reads as TGTGCCAGCAGCCGATTAGCGGGGACGAACACCGGGGAGCTGTTTTTT. It codes for CASSRLAGTNTGELFF.

The chain is built from TRBV6-5 and TRBJ1-4; TRBD1 agrees at 7 bases. Germline values: CDR1 MNHEY, CDR2 SVGAGI. V shed 0 bases and J 7 bases; nucleotides not matched to a gene: 5. The length of the CDR3 is 15 residues. CDR3 region: CASSYSAGGSEKLFF. The DNA for the CDR3 is TGTGCCAGCAGTTACTCGGCAGGGGGAAGTGAAAAACTGTTTTTT.

The chain uses TRBV4-1 and TRBJ1-2, with no clear D. Germline V gene lookup returns CDR1 MGHRA and CDR2 YSYEKL. The CDR3 runs to 12 residues. Trimming took 1 base from V and 4 from J, leaving 4 bases between them. CDR3 in DNA: TGCGCCAGCAGCCAAGGCGTCTATGGCTACACCTTC. This codes for CASSQGVYGYTF.

The chain recombines TRBV5-1 with TRBJ2-1; 7 positions match TRBD2. CDR1 is SGHRS, CDR2 YFSETQ, per germline. With 0 bases clipped from V and 7 bases from J, the junction kept 1 base outside the gene matches. The CDR3 has 13 amino acids. In nucleotides, the CDR3 is TGCGCCAGCAGCTTGGCCGGGAGGAATGAGCAGTTCTTC. Translated: CASSLAGRNEQFF. The whole variable domain, remainder taken from reference TRBV5-1 and TRBJ2-1, is KAGVTQTPRYLIKTRGQQVTLSCSPISGHRSVSWYQQTPGQGLQFLFEYFSETQRNKGNFPGRFSGRQFSNSRSEMNVSTLELGDSALYLCASSLAGRNEQFFGPGTRLTVL.

The rearrangement uses TRBV15 and TRBJ1-1, with 8 positions matching TRBD1. J was trimmed by 1 base and V by 3 bases; bases with no gene match: 7. Looked up from germline, CDR1 is LNHNV and CDR2 is YYDKDF (reference sequence). The CDR3 is made up of 16 amino acids. The CDR3 nucleotides read TGTGCCACCAGCAGTCTACGGACAGGGCCGAACACTGAAGCTTTCTTT. Translating it yields CATSSLRTGPNTEAFF.

This clone came up once. The gene calls are TRBV6-5 and TRBJ1-2; a weak D match, TRBD1 (5 bases). Between the trimmed V and J ends, which lost 4 bases and 4 bases, there was a span of 7 bases. The germline gives CDR1 MNHEY, CDR2 SVGAGI. The CDR3 spans 12 residues. The CDR3 reads CASSSGLYGYTF. The CDR3 DNA reads as TGTGCCAGCAGTTCGGGACTCTATGGCTACACCTTC.

The rearrangement links TRBV5-6 to TRBJ1-1, with TRBD1 identical over 10 bases. There are 12 residues in the CDR3. CDR1 and CDR2 (germline): SGHDT, YYEEEE. V dropped 6 bases and J dropped 8; count of bases not matched to a gene: 4. DNA of the CDR3: TGTGCCAGCAAAGACAGGGGGCAAGAAGCTTTCTTT. This encodes CASKDRGQEAFF.

The gene calls are TRBV28 and TRBJ2-5; no clear D. This CDR3 spans 15 amino acids. Germline-derived CDR1 and CDR2 are MDHEN and SYDVKM. V shed 4 bases and J shed 1 base, with 13 bases lying between them. CDR3 bases: TGTGCCAGCAGTTATCCCATCGGCCGCCAAGAGACCCAGTACTTC. This codes for CASSYPIGRQETQYF.

The chain has TRBV7-8 and TRBJ1-3; no reliable D call. The V gene's germline CDR1 is SGHVS and CDR2 FQNEAQ. Trimming pared 0 bases from V and 4 bases from J, leaving 1 base between. This CDR3 has 12 amino acids. The CDR3 nucleotides read TGTGCCAGCAGCTTAGCCGGAAACACCATATATTTT. Its translation: CASSLAGNTIYF.

This chain uses TRBV5-5 with TRBJ1-6, with a possible D match to TRBD1 (6 bases). V was shortened by 2 bases and J by 0 bases, with 12 bases between the two germline ends. This CDR3 is 17 amino acids long. Germline CDR1 is SGHKS and CDR2 is YYEKEE (reference sequence). The CDR3 region has the DNA TGTGCCAGCAGCTTAGACAGGCTGAGCTCCTATAATTCACCCCTCCACTTT. Its translation is CASSLDRLSSYNSPLHF.

The count of this clone is one. The chain links TRBV5-5 to TRBJ2-2, with 11 bases matching TRBD2. The V gene end was trimmed by 0 bases and the J gene end by 0 bases; junction bases not matched to a gene: 1. CDR3 length equals 17 residues. Germline V gene data show CDR1 as SGHKS and CDR2 as YYEKEE (reference sequence). The chain's CDR3 is CASSLDSGRANTGELFF. CDR3 nucleotides: TGTGCCAGCAGCTTGGATAGCGGGAGGGCGAACACCGGGGAGCTGTTTTTT.

V is TRBV18 and J is TRBJ1-3; possibly TRBD1 for D (6 bases). Trimming cost V 4 bases and J 1 base, with 11 bases left between them. Germline CDR1 reads KGHSH; CDR2 reads LQKENI. The CDR3 runs 15 residues. CDR3 sequence reads: CASSLQGTSGNTIYF. For the CDR3, the DNA is TGTGCCAGCTCACTACAGGGTACTTCTGGAAACACCATATATTTT.

CDR3 in amino acids: CASSYSSGLVYTF. The CDR3 DNA reads as TGTGCCAGCAGTTACTCGTCAGGGCTGGTCTACACCTTC. J is TRBJ1-2 and V is TRBV6-5, with a tentative D call TRBD1 (5 bases). Germline CDR1 MNHEY, CDR2 SVGAGI. The CDR3 sequence is 13 residues long. Trimming left V 0 bases short and J 10 bases short, with 12 bases between.

V is TRBV9 and J is TRBJ1-4; D perhaps matches TRBD1 (5 bases). Germline V lookup: CDR1 SGDLS, CDR2 YYNGEE. Deletions cut 5 bases from V and 5 bases from J, with 16 bases between. CDR3 length equals 15 residues. The CDR3 nucleotides are TGTGCCAGCAGTGCATTGGGGACTGGAAATGAAAAACTGTTTTTT. As protein: CASSALGTGNEKLFF. Full variable domain (missing parts from reference TRBV9 and TRBJ1-4): DSGVTQTPKHLITATGQRVTLRCSPRSGDLSVYWYQQSLDQGLQFLIQYYNGEERAKGNILERFSAQQFPDLHSELNLSSLELGDSALYFCASSALGTGNEKLFFGSGTQLSVL.

The chain joins TRBV14 to TRBJ1-2; a possible D gene is TRBD1 (6 bases). Trimming pared 3 bases from V and 5 bases from J, leaving 16 bases between. Germline CDR1 SGHDN, CDR2 FVKESK. CDR3 length: 15 amino acids. CDR3 loop: CASSHRQGFGYGYTF. The CDR3 bases are TGTGCCAGCAGCCACCGCCAGGGGTTCGGTTATGGCTACACCTTC.

The V gene is TRBV29-1, the J gene TRBJ1-1, with 7 nucleotides matching TRBD1. J was trimmed by 5 bases and V by 5 bases; bases with no gene match: 8. The CDR3 contains 13 residues. Germline V gene data show CDR1 as SQVTM and CDR2 as ANQGSEA. Written as DNA, the CDR3 is TGCAGCGTTCGCTCAGGGGGGATGACTGAAGCTTTCTTT. Protein: CSVRSGGMTEAFF.

This clone was recorded a few times. This chain connects TRBV7-9 to TRBJ1-2; unclear D gene. In germline, CDR1 is SEHNR, CDR2 FQNEAQ (reference sequence). V lost 5 bases, J lost 8 bases, and 12 bases lay in between. This CDR3 region has 12 residues. The CDR3 spells CASSESMEGYTF. CDR3 in DNA: TGTGCCAGCAGCGAATCGATGGAGGGCTACACCTTC.

J is TRBJ1-2 and V is TRBV10-3; D possibly corresponds to TRBD1 (5 bases). The CDR3 runs 15 residues. The V end was cut by 9 bases, the J end by 7 bases, with 24 bases between. The germline gives CDR1 ENHRY, CDR2 SYGVKD. The DNA of the CDR3 is TGTGCCATTGGGACGGTAAGCCGATTCGAGGGTGGCTACACCTTC. It translates to CAIGTVSRFEGGYTF.

J is TRBJ2-2 and V is TRBV7-9, with a possible D match to TRBD1 (5 bases). The ends were cut back, 6 bases at V and 4 bases at J, with 12 bases in the middle. The CDR3 runs to 14 residues. Germline CDR1 and CDR2: SEHNR and FQNEAQ (reference sequence). CDR3 residues: CASSKGRPTGELFF. The CDR3 DNA reads as TGTGCCAGCAGTAAGGGGCGGCCCACCGGGGAGCTGTTTTTT.

The chain recombines TRBV7-8 with TRBJ1-5; no clear D gene. The germline V gene encodes CDR1 SGHVS and CDR2 FQNEAQ. V was pared by 5 bases and J by 0 bases, with 17 bases between. The CDR3 is 17 amino acids. CDR3 in amino acids: CASSPSLRLDSNQPQHF. CDR3 nucleotide sequence: TGTGCCAGCAGCCCCTCTTTAAGGTTGGATAGCAATCAGCCCCAGCATTTT.